This paragraph covers one TCR beta chain sequence. The data belong to a study of OX40 agonist ivuxolimab in advanced cancers. As for the study in general: The mean age was approximately 60 years, ranging from 23 to 79, with about 87% of participants male. Eligibility rules accepted prior anti-PD-1, anti-PD-L1 or anti-CTLA-4 therapy, and around 44% had some.

Libraries were prepared by immunoSEQ multiplex PCR; TCRdb keeps only in-frame clonotypes and omits some of them. Among around 69,000 clones, just over 85% were seen once, and the ten largest hold 2.5% to 3%. If patients had autoimmune disease history or systemic immunosuppression, they were excluded. Looked up from germline, CDR1 is MNHEY and CDR2 is SVGAGI. V shed 5 bases, J shed 5 bases, and the junction held 7 bases outside the gene matches. The CDR3 length is 14 residues. The source material was CD4+ or CD8+ T cells sorted from blood, sampled in a trial of the OX40 agonist ivuxolimab. This sequence joins TRBV6-5 and TRBJ2-7; 9 bases match TRBD1. The sequence was obtained from an adult with an advanced solid tumor such as melanoma, head and neck, liver or kidney cancer. The CDR3 DNA reads as TGTGCCAGCAGTGACTGGACAGGGGTCCACGAGCAGTACTTC. This translates into CASSDWTGVHEQYF.